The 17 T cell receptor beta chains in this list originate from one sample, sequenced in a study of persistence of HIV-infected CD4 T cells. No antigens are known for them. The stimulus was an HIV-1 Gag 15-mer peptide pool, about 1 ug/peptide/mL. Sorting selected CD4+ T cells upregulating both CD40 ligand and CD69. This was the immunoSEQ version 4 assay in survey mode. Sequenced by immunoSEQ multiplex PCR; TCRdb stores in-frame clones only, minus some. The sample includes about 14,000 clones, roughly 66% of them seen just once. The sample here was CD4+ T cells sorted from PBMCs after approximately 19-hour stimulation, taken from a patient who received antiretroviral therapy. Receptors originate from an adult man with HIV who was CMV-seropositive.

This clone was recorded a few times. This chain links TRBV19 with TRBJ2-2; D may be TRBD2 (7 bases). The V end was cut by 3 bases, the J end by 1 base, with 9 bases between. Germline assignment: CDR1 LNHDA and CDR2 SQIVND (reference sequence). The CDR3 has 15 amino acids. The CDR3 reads CASSMRGQNTGELFF. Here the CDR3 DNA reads TGTGCCAGTAGTATGCGGGGGCAGAACACCGGGGAGCTGTTTTTT.

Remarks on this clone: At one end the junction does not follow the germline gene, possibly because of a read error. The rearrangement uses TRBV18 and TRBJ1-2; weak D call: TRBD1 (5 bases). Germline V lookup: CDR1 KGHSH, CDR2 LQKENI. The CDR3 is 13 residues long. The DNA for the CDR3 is TGTGCCAGCTCACCAGGGAGGGACTACGGCTACACCTTC. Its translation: CASSPGRDYGYTF.

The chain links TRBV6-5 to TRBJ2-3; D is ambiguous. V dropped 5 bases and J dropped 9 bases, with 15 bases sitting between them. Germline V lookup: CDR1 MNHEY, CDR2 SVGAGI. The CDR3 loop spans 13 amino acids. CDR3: CASSNPPSDTQYF. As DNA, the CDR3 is TGTGCCAGCAGTAATCCACCCAGTGACACGCAGTATTTT.

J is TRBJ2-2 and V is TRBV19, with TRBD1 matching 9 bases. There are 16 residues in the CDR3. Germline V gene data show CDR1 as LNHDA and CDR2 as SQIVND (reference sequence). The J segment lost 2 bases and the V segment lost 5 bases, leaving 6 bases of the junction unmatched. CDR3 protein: CASSLWTGDNTGELFF. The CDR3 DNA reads TGTGCCAGTAGTCTCTGGACAGGGGACAACACCGGGGAGCTGTTTTTT. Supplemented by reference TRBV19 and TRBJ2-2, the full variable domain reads DGGITQSPKYLFRKEGQNVTLSCEQNLNHDAMYWYRQDPGQGLRLIYYSQIVNDFQKGDIAEGYSVSREKKESFPLTVTSAQKNPTAFYLCASSLWTGDNTGELFFGEGSRLTVL.

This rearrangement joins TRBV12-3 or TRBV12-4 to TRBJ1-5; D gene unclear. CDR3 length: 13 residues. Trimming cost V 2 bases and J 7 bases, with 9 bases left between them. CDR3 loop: CASSLQERQPQHF. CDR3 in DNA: TGTGCCAGCAGTTTACAGGAGAGACAGCCCCAGCATTTT.

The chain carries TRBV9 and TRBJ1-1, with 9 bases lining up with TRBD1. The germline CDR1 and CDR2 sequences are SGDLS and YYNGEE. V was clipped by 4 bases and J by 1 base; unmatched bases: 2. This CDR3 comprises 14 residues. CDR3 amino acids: CASSSGQGNTEAFF. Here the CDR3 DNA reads TGTGCCAGCAGCTCGGGACAGGGGAACACTGAAGCTTTCTTT.

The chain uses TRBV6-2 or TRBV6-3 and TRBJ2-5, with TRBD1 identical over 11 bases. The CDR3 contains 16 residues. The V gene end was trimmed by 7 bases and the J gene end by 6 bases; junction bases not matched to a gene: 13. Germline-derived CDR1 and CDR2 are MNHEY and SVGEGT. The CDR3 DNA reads TGTGCCAGCAACCCCGGGGGGGACAGGGGGAGAAAGACCCAGTACTTC. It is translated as CASNPGGDRGRKTQYF.

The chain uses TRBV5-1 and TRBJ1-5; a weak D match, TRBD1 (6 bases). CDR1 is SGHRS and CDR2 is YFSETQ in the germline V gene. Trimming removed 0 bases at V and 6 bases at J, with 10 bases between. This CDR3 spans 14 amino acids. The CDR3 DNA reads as TGCGCCAGCAGCTTGGAGGGGGGCGGTCAGCCCCAGCATTTT. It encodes CASSLEGGGQPQHF. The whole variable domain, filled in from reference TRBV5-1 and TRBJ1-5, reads KAGVTQTPRYLIKTRGQQVTLSCSPISGHRSVSWYQQTPGQGLQFLFEYFSETQRNKGNFPGRFSGRQFSNSRSEMNVSTLELGDSALYLCASSLEGGGQPQHFGDGTRLSIL.

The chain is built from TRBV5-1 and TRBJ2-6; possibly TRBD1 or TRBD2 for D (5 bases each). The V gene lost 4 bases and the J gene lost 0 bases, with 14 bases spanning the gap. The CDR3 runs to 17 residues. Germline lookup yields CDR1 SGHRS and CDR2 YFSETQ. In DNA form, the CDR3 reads TGCGCCAGCAGCGGGGGATTACTCACCTCTGGGGCCAACGTCCTGACTTTC. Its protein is CASSGGLLTSGANVLTF.

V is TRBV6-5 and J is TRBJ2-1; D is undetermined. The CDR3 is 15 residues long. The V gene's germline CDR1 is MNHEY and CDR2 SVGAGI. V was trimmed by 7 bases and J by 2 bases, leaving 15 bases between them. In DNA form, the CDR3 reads TGTGCCAGCAAAGAGACACCAACCACCTACAATGAGCAGTTCTTC. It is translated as CASKETPTTYNEQFF.

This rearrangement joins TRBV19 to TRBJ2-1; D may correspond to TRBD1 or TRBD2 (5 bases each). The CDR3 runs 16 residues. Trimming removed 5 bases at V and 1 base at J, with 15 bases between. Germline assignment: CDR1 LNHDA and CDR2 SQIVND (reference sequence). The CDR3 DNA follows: TGTGCCAGTAGTGTCCGGGGCGTAGGGTCCTACAATGAGCAGTTCTTC. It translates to CASSVRGVGSYNEQFF.

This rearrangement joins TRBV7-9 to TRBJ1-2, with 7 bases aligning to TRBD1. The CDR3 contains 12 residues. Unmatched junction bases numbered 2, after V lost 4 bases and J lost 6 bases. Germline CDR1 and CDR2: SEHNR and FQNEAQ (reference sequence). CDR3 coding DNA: TGTGCCAGCAGCTCCCAGGGGGATGGCTACACCTTC. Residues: CASSSQGDGYTF.

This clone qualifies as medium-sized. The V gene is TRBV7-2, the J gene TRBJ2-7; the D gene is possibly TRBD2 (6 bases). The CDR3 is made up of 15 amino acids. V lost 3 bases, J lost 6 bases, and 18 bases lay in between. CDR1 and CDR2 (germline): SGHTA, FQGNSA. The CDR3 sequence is CASSFSALFSGEQYF. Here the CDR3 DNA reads TGTGCCAGCAGCTTTTCCGCGCTCTTTAGCGGCGAGCAGTACTTC.

CDR3 amino acids: CASSLRTGGDQPQHF. CDR3 DNA sequence: TGTGCCAGTAGTCTCCGGACGGGGGGGGATCAGCCCCAGCATTTT. The V gene is TRBV19, the J gene TRBJ1-5; possible D gene TRBD1, 5 bases. The CDR3 covers 15 residues. V was clipped by 5 bases and J by 5 bases, with 16 bases between them. Germline CDR1 LNHDA, CDR2 SQIVND (reference sequence).

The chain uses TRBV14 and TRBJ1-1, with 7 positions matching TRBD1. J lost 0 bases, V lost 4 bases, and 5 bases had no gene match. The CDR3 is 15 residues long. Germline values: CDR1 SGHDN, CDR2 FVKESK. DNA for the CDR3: TGTGCCAGCAGCCCTAGACAGGGTTTGAACACTGAAGCTTTCTTT. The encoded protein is CASSPRQGLNTEAFF.

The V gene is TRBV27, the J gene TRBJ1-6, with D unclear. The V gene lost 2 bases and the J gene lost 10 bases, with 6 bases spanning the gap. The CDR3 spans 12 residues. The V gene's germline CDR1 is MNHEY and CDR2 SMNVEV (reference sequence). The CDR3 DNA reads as TGTGCCAGCAGTTTAAATGGGTCACCCCTCCACTTT. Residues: CASSLNGSPLHF.

The CDR3 DNA sequence: TGTGCCAGCAGCCAAGATTCTAGTCCAGACTACGAGCAGTACTTC. Protein sequence: CASSQDSSPDYEQYF. This chain links TRBV4-2 with TRBJ2-7; the D is unclear. V was shortened by 0 bases and J by 3 bases, with 12 bases between the two germline ends. The germline V gene encodes CDR1 LGHNA and CDR2 YNFKEQ. The CDR3 sequence is 15 residues long.